By its share, the clone carrying this T cell receptor (beta chain) is medium-sized. This sample is part of a study of TIL therapy for anti-PD-1-resistant metastatic lung cancer. Time point here: pre-treatment sample, taken before nivolumab and TIL therapy. The CDR3 has 15 residues. The V end was cut by 8 bases, the J end by 3 bases, with 22 bases between. CDR1 GTSNPN and CDR2 SVGIG come from the germline V gene (reference sequence). This was the immunoSEQ v3 assay. Sequencing was performed with immunoSEQ multiplex PCR; in TCRdb, only in-frame clones are kept and a portion is missing. The table lists tens of thousands of clones, roughly 69% of them singletons.

Sequenced here: blood, sampled at baseline. V usage is TRBV30 and J usage is TRBJ1-1; unclear D gene. This TCR derives from a person aged 30 to 80 with non-small cell lung cancer. CDR3 in amino acids: CAGSPIYRWDTEAFF. In DNA form, the CDR3 reads TGTGCCGGCTCACCGATATACAGATGGGACACTGAAGCTTTCTTT.